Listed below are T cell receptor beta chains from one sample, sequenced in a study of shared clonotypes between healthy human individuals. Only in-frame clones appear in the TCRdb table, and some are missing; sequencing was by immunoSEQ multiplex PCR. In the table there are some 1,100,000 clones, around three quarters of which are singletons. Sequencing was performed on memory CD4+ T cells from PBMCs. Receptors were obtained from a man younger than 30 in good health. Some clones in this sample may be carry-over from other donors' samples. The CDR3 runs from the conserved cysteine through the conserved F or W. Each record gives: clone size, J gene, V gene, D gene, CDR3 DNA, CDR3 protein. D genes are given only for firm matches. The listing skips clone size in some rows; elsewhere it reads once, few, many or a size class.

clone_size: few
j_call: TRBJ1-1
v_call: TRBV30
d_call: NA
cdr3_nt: TGTGCCTGGATCGCCGGTTTGATGAACACTGAAGCTTTCTTT
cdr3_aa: CAWIAGLMNTEAFF

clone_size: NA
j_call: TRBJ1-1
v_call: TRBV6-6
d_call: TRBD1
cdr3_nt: TGTGCCAGCAGTTCCACGGACAGGGGACCTGAAGCTTTCTTT
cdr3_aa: CASSSTDRGPEAFF

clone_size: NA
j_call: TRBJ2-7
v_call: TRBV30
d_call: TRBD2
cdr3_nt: TGTGCCTGGAGTACAGCGGGGGGAACCTACGAGCAGTACTTC
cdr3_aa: CAWSTAGGTYEQYF

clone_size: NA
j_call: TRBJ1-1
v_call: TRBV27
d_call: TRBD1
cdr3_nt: TGTGCCAGCAGTTCATGGACAGGGGGGGGACGGAACACTGAAGCTTTCTTT
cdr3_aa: CASSSWTGGGRNTEAFF

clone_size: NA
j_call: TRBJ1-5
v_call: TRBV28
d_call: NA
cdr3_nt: TGTGCCAGCAGTTTCCAGGGGAGAGGTGGACAGCCCCAGCATTTT
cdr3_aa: CASSFQGRGGQPQHF

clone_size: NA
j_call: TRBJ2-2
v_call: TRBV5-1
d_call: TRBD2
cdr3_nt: TGCGCCAGCAGCCAGTCCCCCGGGACTAGCGACACCGGGGAGCTGTTTTTT
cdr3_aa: CASSQSPGTSDTGELFF

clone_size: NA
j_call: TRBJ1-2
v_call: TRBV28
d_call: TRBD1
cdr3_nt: TGTGCCAGCAGAGGAACCGGGACAGGGGTTGGGAACTATGGCTACACCTTC
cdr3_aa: CASRGTGTGVGNYGYTF

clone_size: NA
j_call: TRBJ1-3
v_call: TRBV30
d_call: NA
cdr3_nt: TGCGCCTGCCTCGCCCCGGGGGCTGGAAACACCATATATTTT
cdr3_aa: CACLAPGAGNTIYF

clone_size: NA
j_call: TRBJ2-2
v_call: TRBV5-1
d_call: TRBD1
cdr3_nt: TGCGCCAGCAGCTATCACAGGGGCACCGGGGAGCTGTTTTTT
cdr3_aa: CASSYHRGTGELFF

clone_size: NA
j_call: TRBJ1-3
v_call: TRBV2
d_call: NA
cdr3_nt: TGTGCCAGTCTGGGTCTTCAGGGAAACACCATATATTTT
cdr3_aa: CASLGLQGNTIYF

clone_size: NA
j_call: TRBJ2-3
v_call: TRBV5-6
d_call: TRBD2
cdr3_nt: TGTGCCAGCAGCGTACTAGCGGGCCGTACAGATACGCAGTATTTT
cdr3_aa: CASSVLAGRTDTQYF

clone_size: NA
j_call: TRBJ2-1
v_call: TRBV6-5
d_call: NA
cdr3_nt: TGTGCCAGCAGTTACTCGACTAGCTACAATGAGCAGTTCTTC
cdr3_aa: CASSYSTSYNEQFF

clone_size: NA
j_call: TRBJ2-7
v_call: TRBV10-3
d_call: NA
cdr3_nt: TGTGCCATCAGTGAGTCTTTCGGTTCGTCCTACGAGCAGTACTTC
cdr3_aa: CAISESFGSSYEQYF

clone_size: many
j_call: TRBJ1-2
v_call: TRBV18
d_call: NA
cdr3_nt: TGTGCCAGCTCACGCACCGGGACGGACCACTATGGCTACACCTTC
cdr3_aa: CASSRTGTDHYGYTF

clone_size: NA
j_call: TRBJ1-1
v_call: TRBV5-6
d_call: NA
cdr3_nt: TGTGCCAGCAGCCCCCCGGCGCAGGGATACACTGAAGCTTTCTTT
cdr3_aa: CASSPPAQGYTEAFF

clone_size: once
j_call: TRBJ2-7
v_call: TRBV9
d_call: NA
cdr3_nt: TGTGCCAGCAGCGTGGGGCAGTCGGGCGAGCAGTACTTC
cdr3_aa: CASSVGQSGEQYF

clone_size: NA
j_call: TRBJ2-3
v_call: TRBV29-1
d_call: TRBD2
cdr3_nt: TGCAGCGTAGCCGGGATGTCTAGCGGGGCCCGCGCAGATACGCAGTATTTT
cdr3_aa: CSVAGMSSGARADTQYF

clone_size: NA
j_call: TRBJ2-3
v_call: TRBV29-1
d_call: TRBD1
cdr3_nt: TGCAGCGGTGGACAGGGGGCCCTGGCCACAGATACGCAGTATTTT
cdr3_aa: CSGGQGALATDTQYF

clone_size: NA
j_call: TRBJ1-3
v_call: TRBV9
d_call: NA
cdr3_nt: TGTGCCAGCAGCGTAGCGGCGGGTGGAAACACCATATATTTT
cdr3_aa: CASSVAAGGNTIYF

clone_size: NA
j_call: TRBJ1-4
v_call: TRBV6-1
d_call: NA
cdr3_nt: TGTGCCAGCAGTGAACCGGGATCCCCGACGGCTAATGAAAAACTGTTTTTT
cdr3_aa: CASSEPGSPTANEKLFF

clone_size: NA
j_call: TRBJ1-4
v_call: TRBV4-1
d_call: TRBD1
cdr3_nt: TGCGCCAGCAGCCAAGTCGAACACAGGGGAGGGAGTGAAAAACTGTTTTTT
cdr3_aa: CASSQVEHRGGSEKLFF

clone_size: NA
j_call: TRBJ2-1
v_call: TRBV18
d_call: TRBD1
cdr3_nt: TGTGCCAGCTCACGCCTATCAACAGGGGGAAATGAGCAGTTCTTC
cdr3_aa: CASSRLSTGGNEQFF

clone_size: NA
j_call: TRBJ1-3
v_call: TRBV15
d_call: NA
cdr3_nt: TGTGCCACCAGCAGAGCGGGGGACGGTGGAAACACCATATATTTT
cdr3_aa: CATSRAGDGGNTIYF

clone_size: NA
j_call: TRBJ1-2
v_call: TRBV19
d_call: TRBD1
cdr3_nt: TGTGCCAGTAGTATAAACAGGGGGAACTATGGCTACACCTTC
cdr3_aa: CASSINRGNYGYTF

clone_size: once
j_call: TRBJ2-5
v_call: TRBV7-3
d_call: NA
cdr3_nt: TGTGCCAGCAGCTTACAGGGTGCAGAGACCCAGTACTTC
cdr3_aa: CASSLQGAETQYF

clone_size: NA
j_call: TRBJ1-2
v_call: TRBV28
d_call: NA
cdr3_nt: TGTGCCATCCCGGGGGCCGACGTGAGGGGCTATGGCTACACCTTC
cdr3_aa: CAIPGADVRGYGYTF

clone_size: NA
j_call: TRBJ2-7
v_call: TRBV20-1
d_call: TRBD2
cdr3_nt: TGCAGTGGAAGCCGGGGGGGCGAGCAGTACTTC
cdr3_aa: CSGSRGGEQYF

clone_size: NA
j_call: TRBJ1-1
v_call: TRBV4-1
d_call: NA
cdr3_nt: TGCGCCAGCAGCCAAGCTTGGAGAGTCACTGAAGCTTTCTTT
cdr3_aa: CASSQAWRVTEAFF

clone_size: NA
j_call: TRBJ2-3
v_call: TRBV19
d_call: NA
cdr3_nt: TGTGCCAGTAGAGGGAGGGGGGGCACAGATACGCAGTATTTT
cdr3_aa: CASRGRGGTDTQYF

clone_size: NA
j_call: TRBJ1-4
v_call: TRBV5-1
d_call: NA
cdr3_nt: TGCGCCAGCAGCTTAGGAGGGGGTAATGAAAAACTGTTTTTT
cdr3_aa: CASSLGGGNEKLFF

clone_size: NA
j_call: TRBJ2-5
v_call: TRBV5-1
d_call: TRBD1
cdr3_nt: TGCGCCAGCAGCTTACAGGGGGTCCAAGAGACCCAGTACTTC
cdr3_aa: CASSLQGVQETQYF

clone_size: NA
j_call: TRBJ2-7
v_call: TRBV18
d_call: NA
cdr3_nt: TGTGCCAGCTCACCACCGGGACTCAAATATGAGCAGTACTTC
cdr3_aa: CASSPPGLKYEQYF

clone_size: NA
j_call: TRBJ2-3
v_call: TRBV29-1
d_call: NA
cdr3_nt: TGCAGCGTTGAGAATACCGGGTGGGATACGCAGTATTTT
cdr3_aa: CSVENTGWDTQYF

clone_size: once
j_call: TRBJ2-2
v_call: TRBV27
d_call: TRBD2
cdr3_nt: TGTGCCAGCAGTTTACGACTAGCGGGAGTATCCGGGGAGCTGTTTTTT
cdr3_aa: CASSLRLAGVSGELFF

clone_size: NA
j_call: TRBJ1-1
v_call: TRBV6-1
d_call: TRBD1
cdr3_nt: TGTGCCAGCAGTGAGACAGGGTTAATGCAAGCTTTCTTT
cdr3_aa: CASSETGLMQAFF

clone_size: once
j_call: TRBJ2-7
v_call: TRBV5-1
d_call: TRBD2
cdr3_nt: TGCGCCAGCAGCTTGGATAGCGGGAGAGGCGAGCAGTACTTC
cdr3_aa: CASSLDSGRGEQYF

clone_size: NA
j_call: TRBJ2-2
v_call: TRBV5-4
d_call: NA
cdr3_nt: TGTGCCAGCAGCTTCCGTCAGGGGACAAACACCGGGGAGCTGTTTTTT
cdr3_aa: CASSFRQGTNTGELFF

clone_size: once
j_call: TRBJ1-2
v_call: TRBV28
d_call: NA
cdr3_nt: TGTGCCAGCAGGCGGGACGGAGCTAAGTATGGCTACACCTTC
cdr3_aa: CASRRDGAKYGYTF

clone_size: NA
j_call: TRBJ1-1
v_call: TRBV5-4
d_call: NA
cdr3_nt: TGTGCCAGCAGCTGGTGGGATAGGCCGAACACTGAAGCTTTCTTT
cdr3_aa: CASSWWDRPNTEAFF

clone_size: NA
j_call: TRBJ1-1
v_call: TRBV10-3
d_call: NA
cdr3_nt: TGTGCCATCGGGGAAGCCCGGGCTGGGGGGACTGAAGCTTTCTTT
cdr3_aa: CAIGEARAGGTEAFF

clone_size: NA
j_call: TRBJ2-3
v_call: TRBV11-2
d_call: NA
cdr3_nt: TGTGCCAGCGCCCGCGGGTCCACAGATACGCAGTATTTT
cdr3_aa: CASARGSTDTQYF

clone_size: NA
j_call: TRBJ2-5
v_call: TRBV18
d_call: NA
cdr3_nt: TGTGCCAGCTCACCAAAAATACAGGGCTTTGAGACCCAGTACTTC
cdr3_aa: CASSPKIQGFETQYF

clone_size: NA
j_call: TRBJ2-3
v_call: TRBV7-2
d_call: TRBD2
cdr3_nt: TGTGCCAGCAGCAAGTGGACTAGCAGCACAGATACGCAGTATTTT
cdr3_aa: CASSKWTSSTDTQYF

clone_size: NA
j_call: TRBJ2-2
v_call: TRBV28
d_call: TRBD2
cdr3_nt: TGTGCCAGCAGGGCTAGCGGAAACACCGGGGAGCTGTTTTTT
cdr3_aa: CASRASGNTGELFF

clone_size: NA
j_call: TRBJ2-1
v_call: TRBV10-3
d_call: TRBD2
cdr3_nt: TGTGCCATCAGTGAGCTAGCGGGATACACACGTGAGCAGTTCTTC
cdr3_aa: CAISELAGYTREQFF